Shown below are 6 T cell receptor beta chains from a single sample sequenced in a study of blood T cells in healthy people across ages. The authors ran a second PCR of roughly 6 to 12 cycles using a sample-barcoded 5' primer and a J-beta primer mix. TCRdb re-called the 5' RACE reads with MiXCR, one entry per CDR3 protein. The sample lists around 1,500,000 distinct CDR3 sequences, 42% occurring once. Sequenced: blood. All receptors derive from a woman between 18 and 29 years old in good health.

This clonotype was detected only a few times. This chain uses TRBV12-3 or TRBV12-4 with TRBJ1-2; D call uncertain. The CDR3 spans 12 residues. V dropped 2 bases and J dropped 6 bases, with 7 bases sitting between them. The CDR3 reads CASSLMGNGYTF. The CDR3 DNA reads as TGTGCCAGCAGTTTAATGGGGAATGGCTACACCTTC.

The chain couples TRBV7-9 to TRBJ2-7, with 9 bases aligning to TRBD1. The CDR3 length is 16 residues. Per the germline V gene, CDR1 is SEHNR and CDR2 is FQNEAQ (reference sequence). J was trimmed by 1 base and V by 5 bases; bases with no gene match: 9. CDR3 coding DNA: TGTGCCAGCAGCCCGCCCTTCGGGACAGGGTCCTACGAGCAGTACTTC. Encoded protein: CASSPPFGTGSYEQYF.

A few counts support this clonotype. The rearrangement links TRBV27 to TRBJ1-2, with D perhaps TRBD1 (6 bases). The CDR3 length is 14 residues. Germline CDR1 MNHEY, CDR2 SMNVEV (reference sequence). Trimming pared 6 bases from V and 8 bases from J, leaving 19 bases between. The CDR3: CASRYRDTYGGYTF. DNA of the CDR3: TGTGCCAGCAGGTACCGGGACACTTATGGCGGCTACACCTTC.

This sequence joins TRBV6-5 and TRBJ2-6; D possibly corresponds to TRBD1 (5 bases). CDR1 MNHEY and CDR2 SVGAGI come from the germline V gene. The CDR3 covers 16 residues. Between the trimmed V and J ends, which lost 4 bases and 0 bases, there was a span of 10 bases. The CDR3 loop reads CASSSLDSSGANVLTF. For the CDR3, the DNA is TGTGCCAGCAGTTCCCTAGACAGCTCTGGGGCCAACGTCCTGACTTTC.

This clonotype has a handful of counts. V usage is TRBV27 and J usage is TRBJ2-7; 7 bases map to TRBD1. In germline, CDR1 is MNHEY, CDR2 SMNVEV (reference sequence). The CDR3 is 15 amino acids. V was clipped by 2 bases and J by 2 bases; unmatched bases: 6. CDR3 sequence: CASSLTGVGTYEQYF. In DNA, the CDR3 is TGTGCCAGCAGTTTAACAGGGGTGGGGACCTACGAGCAGTACTTC.

CDR3 DNA sequence: TGTGCCAGCAGCTTAGCGTCTGGGACAGGGCGAGAGACCCAGTACTTC. The encoded protein is CASSLASGTGRETQYF. The chain is built from TRBV7-2 and TRBJ2-5; TRBD1 matches at 9 bases. The V segment lost 0 bases and the J segment 4 bases; nucleotides outside the gene matches: 6. The CDR3 has 16 amino acids. CDR1 and CDR2 from the germline V gene are SGHTA and FQGNSA.